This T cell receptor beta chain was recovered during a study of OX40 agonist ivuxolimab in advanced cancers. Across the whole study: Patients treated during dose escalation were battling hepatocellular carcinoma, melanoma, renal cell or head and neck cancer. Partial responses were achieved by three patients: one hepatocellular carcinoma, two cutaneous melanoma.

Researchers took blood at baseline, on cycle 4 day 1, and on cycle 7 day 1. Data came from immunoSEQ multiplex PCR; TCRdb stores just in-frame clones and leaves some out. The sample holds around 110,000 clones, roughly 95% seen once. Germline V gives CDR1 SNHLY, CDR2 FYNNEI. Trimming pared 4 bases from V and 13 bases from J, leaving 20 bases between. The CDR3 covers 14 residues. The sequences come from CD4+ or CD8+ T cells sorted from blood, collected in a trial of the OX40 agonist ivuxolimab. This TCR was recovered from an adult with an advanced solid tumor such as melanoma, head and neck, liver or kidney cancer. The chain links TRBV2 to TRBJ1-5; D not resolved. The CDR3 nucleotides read TGTGCCAGCAGTGGTATGTCGACGTCACATCAACAGCATTTT. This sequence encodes CASSGMSTSHQQHF.